This is a list of T cell receptor beta chains from one sample in a study of regulatory T cells in long-lasting Graves disease. MiXCR was run by TCRdb on the multiplex PCR reads, yielding one entry per CDR3 protein. The repertoire holds a few hundred thousand distinct CDR3 sequences, with 20% to 25% as singletons. The material was peripheral blood mononuclear cells (PBMCs), obtained when the disease was refractory, from a patient treated with antithyroid drugs. Every receptor here comes from a woman between 35 and 50 years old with Graves disease. Each CDR3 is given with its conserved first and last residue. Each record gives: J gene, D gene, clone size, V gene, CDR3 DNA, CDR3 protein. The D gene is left open where the match is weak. Expanded clones are given a class, and other clones once, few, many or no size at all.

TRBJ2-7 | . | . | TRBV28 | TGTGCCAGCAGGGCTCCTCCGGGGCCGGGGAAATACGAGCAGTACTTC | CASRAPPGPGKYEQYF
TRBJ1-5 | . | . | TRBV20-1 | TGCAGTGCCACACCTCAGGGTACTCAGCCCCAGCATTTT | CSATPQGTQPQHF
TRBJ2-7 | . | . | TRBV30 | TGTGCCTGGAGTTTTCAGGGGCTTCGGGAGCAGTACTTC | CAWSFQGLREQYF
TRBJ1-6 | . | . | TRBV19 | TGTGCCACCACCTCCGGGACATATAATTCACCCCTCCACTTT | CATTSGTYNSPLHF
TRBJ1-1 | . | many | TRBV7-9 | TGTGCCAGCAGCTCAGGCTCCACTGAAGCTTTCTTT | CASSSGSTEAFF
TRBJ2-7 | TRBD1 | few | TRBV15 | TGTGCCACCAGCACTCCGGGACAGGGGTTATACGAGCAGTACTTC | CATSTPGQGLYEQYF
TRBJ1-1 | . | . | TRBV10-3 | TGTGCCATCAGTGAGATGAAAAAGTCCGTATTTGGAACTGAAGCTTTCTTT | CAISEMKKSVFGTEAFF
TRBJ2-7 | . | many | TRBV7-8 | TGTGCCAGCAGCTTGGACTTGGGACGGAGCACCTACGAGCAGTACTTC | CASSLDLGRSTYEQYF
TRBJ2-7 | TRBD1 | few | TRBV19 | TGTGCCAGTACCAGGGGGACAGCTTACGAGCAGTACTTC | CASTRGTAYEQYF
TRBJ2-7 | . | many | TRBV7-6 | TGTGCCAGCAGCTTATCGCCAGGGAGCGGCTACGAGCAGTACTTC | CASSLSPGSGYEQYF
TRBJ1-5 | . | many | TRBV2 | TGTGCCAGCACACGAGAAACAGGGAGACAGCCCCAGCATTTT | CASTRETGRQPQHF
TRBJ1-1 | . | many | TRBV3-1 | TGTGCCAGCAGCCAAGAGAGCATCGGGAGCACTGAAGCTTTCTTT | CASSQESIGSTEAFF
TRBJ2-3 | TRBD2 | few | TRBV11-3 | TGTGCCAGCAGCTCAGAGCGGGAGGGAGCAGATACGCAGTATTTT | CASSSEREGADTQYF
TRBJ1-2 | TRBD1 | . | TRBV4-1 | TGCGCCAGCAGCCAAGGACAGGGAGGAAGGGGCTACACCTTC | CASSQGQGGRGYTF
TRBJ2-3 | . | once | TRBV28 | TGTGCCAGCAGTCCCTGGGCCCGTGGGGATACGCAGTATTTT | CASSPWARGDTQYF
TRBJ2-5 | . | many | TRBV2 | TGTGCCAGCAGTCCAAGACCCCTCGCGTCCCAAGAGACCCAGTACTTC | CASSPRPLASQETQYF
TRBJ2-2 | TRBD1 | . | TRBV27 | TGTGCCAGCAGTTTAGGTGGCAGGGGGCTATGGAACACCGGGGAGCTGTTTTTT | CASSLGGRGLWNTGELFF
TRBJ1-5 | . | . | TRBV5-1 | TGCGCCAGCAGCTTGGAAGGGAATCAGAAACAGCCCCAGCATTTT | CASSLEGNQKQPQHF
TRBJ2-6 | . | . | TRBV2 | TGTGCCAGCAGTGCCCCAGTCACTGGGGCCAACGTCCTGACTTTC | CASSAPVTGANVLTF
TRBJ2-2 | TRBD2 | . | TRBV6-1 | TGTGCCAGCACGAGATCGGGACTAGCGTCCTCCACCGGGGAGCTGTTTTTT | CASTRSGLASSTGELFF
TRBJ2-5 | . | . | TRBV30 | TGTGCCTGGAGTGTAGGAATTTCCACAGACCAAGAGACCCAGTACTTC | CAWSVGISTDQETQYF
TRBJ1-5 | . | many | TRBV6-2/TRBV6-3 | TGTGCCAGCAGTAGGACACGGCATAGCAATCAGCCCCAGCATTTT | CASSRTRHSNQPQHF
TRBJ2-5 | . | . | TRBV28 | TGTGCCAGCAGTACGGACATTCGAACCCAGTACTTC | CASSTDIRTQYF
TRBJ2-4 | TRBD2 | . | TRBV9 | TGTGCCAGCAGCCCCTCCCTATCGTCGGGAGGAAACATTCAGTACTTC | CASSPSLSSGGNIQYF
TRBJ2-2 | TRBD2 | . | TRBV5-1 | TGCGCCAGCGGGGGGGTCGCGAACACCGGGGAGCTGTTTTTT | CASGGVANTGELFF
TRBJ2-5 | . | many | TRBV28 | TGTGCCAGCAGTCGCCGGACCGGACGCCAGCCCTTGGAAGAGACCCAGTACTTC | CASSRRTGRQPLEETQYF
TRBJ1-4 | . | many | TRBV28 | TGTGCCAGCACGGCTAATGAAAAACTGTTTTTT | CASTANEKLFF
TRBJ1-5 | . | many | TRBV10-3 | TGTGCCATCAGTGAATTGGCCTTGCCTGGGGGTAGCAATCAGCCCCAGCATTTT | CAISELALPGGSNQPQHF
TRBJ2-5 | TRBD1 | many | TRBV7-9 | TGTGCCAGCAGCCATGGACAGGGTGAGGAGTTC | CASSHGQGEEF
TRBJ2-3 | . | few | TRBV29-1 | TGCAGCGTTGAGGGGATATGGAGCACAGATACGCAGTATTTT | CSVEGIWSTDTQYF
TRBJ1-2 | . | many | TRBV11-2 | TGTGCCAGCAGCCGCGCCGATGGCGACTATGGCTACACCTTC | CASSRADGDYGYTF
TRBJ2-6 | . | many | TRBV2 | TGTGCCAGCACCACCGGCGTGTTCGGGGCCAACGTCCTGACTTTC | CASTTGVFGANVLTF
TRBJ2-1 | . | many | TRBV11-2 | TGTGCCAGCAGCTTAGTGACTGGGGTTGAGCAGTTCTTC | CASSLVTGVEQFF
TRBJ2-7 | TRBD2 | many | TRBV29-1 | TGCAGCGTTGCTAGCGGGCACACCTACGAGCAGTACTTC | CSVASGHTYEQYF
TRBJ2-7 | . | . | TRBV6-1 | TGTGCCAGCAAGAGTCGGACTGGGGAGCAGTACTTC | CASKSRTGEQYF
TRBJ1-2 | TRBD1 | . | TRBV7-9 | TGTGCCAGCGGGACAGGGATTTTGGACTATGGCTACACCTTC | CASGTGILDYGYTF
TRBJ1-1 | . | . | TRBV3-1 | TGTGCCAGCAGCCAAGAAAACAGGGAGAACACTGAAGCTTTCTTT | CASSQENRENTEAFF
TRBJ1-2 | . | many | TRBV28 | TGTGCCAGCAGTTTGACAGTTAACTATGGCTACACCTTC | CASSLTVNYGYTF
TRBJ1-5 | . | few | TRBV19 | TGTGCCAGTAGTATAGCAGAATTTCAGCCCCAGCATTTT | CASSIAEFQPQHF
TRBJ2-5 | . | many | TRBV7-7 | TGTGCTAGCGCCCCGGCGTCCGCGAAGACCCAGTACTTC | CASAPASAKTQYF
TRBJ2-6 | . | few | TRBV6-1 | TGTGCCAGCAGTGAAGTATCGCCTCGGGCCTCTGGGGCCAACGTCCTGACTTTC | CASSEVSPRASGANVLTF
TRBJ1-1 | . | . | TRBV3-1 | TGTGCCAGCAGCTTTCAGATAAACACTGAAGCTTTCTTT | CASSFQINTEAFF
TRBJ2-7 | TRBD1 | many | TRBV2 | TGTGCCTGTTCCGGGACAGGAAATAAGCAGTACTTC | CACSGTGNKQYF
TRBJ2-3 | TRBD1 | . | TRBV11-2 | TGTGCCAGCAGCCCCAGACAGGGTGGAGACGATACGCAGTATTTT | CASSPRQGGDDTQYF
TRBJ1-6 | . | many | TRBV28 | TGTGCCAGCAGGTGGGGGAGGTCACCCCTCCACTTT | CASRWGRSPLHF
TRBJ2-2 | . | few | TRBV13 | TGTGCCAGCCGACGAGTTGGCACCGGGGAGCTGTTTTTT | CASRRVGTGELFF
TRBJ2-7 | TRBD2 | many | TRBV28 | TGTGCCAGCAGTTGGGTGGGCGGGAGGTACGAGCAGTACTTC | CASSWVGGRYEQYF
TRBJ2-7 | . | many | TRBV3-1 | TGTGCCAGCAGCCAAGCTTACGAGCAGTACTTC | CASSQAYEQYF
TRBJ2-7 | TRBD2 | . | TRBV19 | TGTGCCAGTAGTGTTGAGCGGGGGCCCTCCTACGAGCAGTACTTC | CASSVERGPSYEQYF
TRBJ1-5 | . | . | TRBV10-3 | TGTGCCATCAGTGAGTCTCTCGGGATGTATCAGCCCCAGCATTTT | CAISESLGMYQPQHF
TRBJ2-7 | . | many | TRBV5-1 | TGCGCCAGCCGAGATGGGACCCTTTCCCACGAGCAGTACTTC | CASRDGTLSHEQYF
TRBJ2-7 | . | . | TRBV7-9 | TGTGCCAGCACCACTAGCCTTGAAGACTACGAGCAGTACTTC | CASTTSLEDYEQYF
TRBJ1-1 | . | . | TRBV9 | TGTGCCAGCAGCACGGACATTCGGGACACTGAAGCTTTCTTT | CASSTDIRDTEAFF